This T cell receptor (beta chain) was sequenced in a study of cytomegalovirus exposure and HLA in healthy donors. Study findings and constraints: Many donors shared some public TCRs, even though most TCR sequences were rare. Per published reports, the classifier diagnosed cytomegalovirus status with high specificity and sensitivity.

The V and J ends lost 4 bases and 8 bases respectively, with 15 bases between them. Germline CDR1 reads SGDLS; CDR2 reads YYNGEE. This CDR3 is built from 13 residues. PCR was performed using 60 Vbeta and 13 Jbeta primers. Profiled with immunoSEQ multiplex PCR; TCRdb holds only in-frame clones, not every one. Seen here are approximately 290,000 clones, 75% to 85% observed once, and the top ten hold roughly 0.31%. As regards this clone: The target antigen is unknown.

The source of this sequence is a girl aged 2 to 10 in good health and CMV-seronegative. The sequencing input was PBMCs. The chain is built from TRBV9 and TRBJ1-2; D is perhaps TRBD1 (6 bases). The CDR3 region has the DNA TGTGCCAGCAGCCCCCGCAGGGGTAGGGGCTACACCTTC. Translating it yields CASSPRRGRGYTF. Full variable domain (missing parts from reference TRBV9 and TRBJ1-2): DSGVTQTPKHLITATGQRVTLRCSPRSGDLSVYWYQQSLDQGLQFLIQYYNGEERAKGNILERFSAQQFPDLHSELNLSSLELGDSALYFCASSPRRGRGYTFGSGTRLTVV.